This T cell receptor (beta chain) comes out of a study of spatial heterogeneity in lung cancer (dated by TCRdb to between 2017 and 2020). With respect to the entire study: Beta-chain transcripts were consistently detected in greater numbers than alpha-chain transcripts, which likely reflected higher beta-chain transcript abundance. The study linked features of the TCR repertoire to counts of nonsynonymous mutations, which were determined by whole-exome sequencing of tumor tissue. In tumor regions, TCR transcript counts showed a strong correlation with a T cell transcriptional module score derived from matched bulk RNA-seq. In non-small cell lung cancer, the study made a quantitative comparison of TCR alpha and beta repertoires among multiple tumor regions, matched nontumor lung and blood. At surgery, 220 tumor regions, 64 matched nontumor lung samples and about 56 PBMC samples were TCR-sequenced for both alpha and beta chains. In the raw uncorrected reads, each unique combination of TCR and UMI appeared on average more than ten times.

Per the publication, the time point label means: sample taken at primary tumor resection. Donors were some 67 patients with early-stage, untreated non-small cell lung cancer from the lung TRACERx cohort. TCR sequencing used whole RNA extracted from tumor and nontumor lung tissue, or from cryopreserved PBMC samples, without cell sorting. A patient was chosen for TCR sequencing only when enough RNA was available from at least two tumor regions. Tumor and adjacent nontumor lung specimens were reviewed by a lung pathologist before selection. Paper-wide results and their limitations: TCR-seq coverage of tumor T cells was estimated at only roughly 7.7% for alpha chains and approximately 12% for beta chains. The tumor nonsynonymous mutation count correlated with the number of expanded intratumoral alpha and beta TCRs. Additional single-cell paired TCR alpha and beta sequencing was considered necessary to confirm, at a functional level, the hypothesis that regional TCRs recognize regional mutations. Counts of ubiquitous and regional expanded TCRs were found to correlate with counts of ubiquitous and regional nonsynonymous mutations, respectively.

This clonotype was recorded a few times. Its recognized antigen is unknown. A junction boundary mismatches the germline segment, possibly from a read error. The CDR3 sequence holds 16 residues, the cysteine and phenylalanine included. Only the CDR3 DNA stays, 48 bases, in frame from base 1. CDR1 and CDR2 are drawn from the germline V gene: SGHVS, FNYEAQ. To prepare the library, 5' RACE was applied. TCRdb shows the sequencer as NextSeq 500. To allow correction of PCR and sequencing errors, the TCR library protocol tagged every TCR cDNA molecule with a unique molecular identifier. The paper's data handling went like this. TCR identification, UMI-based error correction and CDR3 extraction were performed with Decombinator tools. TCRs above a frequency of 2 per 1,000, corresponding to the top 1% of the tumor frequency distribution, were defined as expanded. Expanded tumor TCRs statistically deemed absent (corrected P<0.05) from at least one tumor region were classed as regional, and all other expanded tumor TCRs were classed as ubiquitous. Renyi diversity was calculated using the R vegan package after each repertoire was subsampled 100 times to 5,000 TCRs. To build CDR3 similarity networks, amino acid triplet string-kernel similarity was used, and CDR3s were connected when their pairwise similarity was above 0.82. The public reads were reanalyzed by TCRdb: fastp trimming at Q25, MiXCR alignment, in-frame beta chains only. Every distinct CDR3 protein forms one entry, paired with its most common genes and DNA. TCRdb's processing, not the study's, gives the V and J calls here. This sample gives over 9,000 distinct CDR3 sequences in total; about an eighth of them show up just once. The leading ten clones occupy more than 30% of the sample.

This TCR was sampled from a male donor with early-stage non-small cell lung cancer. The V and J genes are TRBV7-6 and TRBJ2-7; 7 nucleotides in the junction match TRBD1. The sample was lung tumor tissue, taken at surgery. The DNA is TGTGCCAGCAGCCTAGCCCCGGGACAGAGTACGAGGGAGCAGTACTTC. It codes for CASSLAPGQSTREQYF.